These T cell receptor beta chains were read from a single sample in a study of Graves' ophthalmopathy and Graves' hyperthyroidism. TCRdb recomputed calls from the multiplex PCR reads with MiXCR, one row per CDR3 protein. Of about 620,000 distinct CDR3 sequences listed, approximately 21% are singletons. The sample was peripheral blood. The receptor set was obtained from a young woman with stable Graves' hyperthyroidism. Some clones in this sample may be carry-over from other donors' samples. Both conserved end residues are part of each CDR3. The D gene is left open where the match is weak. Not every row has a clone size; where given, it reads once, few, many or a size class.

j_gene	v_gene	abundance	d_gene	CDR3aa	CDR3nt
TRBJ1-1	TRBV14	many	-	CASSQVPYTEAFF	TGTGCCAGCAGCCAAGTTCCATACACTGAAGCTTTCTTT
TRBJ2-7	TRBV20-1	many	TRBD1	CSARKTGAPFYEQYF	TGCAGTGCTCGCAAAACAGGGGCTCCCTTCTACGAGCAGTACTTC
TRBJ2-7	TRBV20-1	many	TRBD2	CSARDLTSGRGGNEQYF	TGCAGTGCTAGAGACCTGACTAGCGGGAGGGGGGGCAACGAGCAGTACTTC
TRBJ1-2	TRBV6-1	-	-	CASSEVEGRGYTF	TGTGCCAGCAGTGAAGTGGAGGGTCGAGGCTACACCTTC
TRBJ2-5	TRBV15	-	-	CATSSRGGTVETQYF	TGTGCCACCAGCAGCCGGGGGGGGACAGTGGAGACCCAGTACTTC
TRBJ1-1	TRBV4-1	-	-	CASSPGLRNTEAFF	TGCGCCAGCAGCCCGGGACTGCGGAACACTGAAGCTTTCTTT
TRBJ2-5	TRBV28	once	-	CASSSRRQAEETQYF	TGTGCCAGCAGTTCAAGGCGACAGGCGGAAGAGACCCAGTACTTC
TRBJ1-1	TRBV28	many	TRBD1	CASSLVNLGQTNTEAFF	TGTGCCAGCAGCTTAGTGAATCTGGGACAGACGAACACTGAAGCTTTCTTT
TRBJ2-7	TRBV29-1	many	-	CSVEGYQGEQYF	TGCAGCGTTGAAGGGTATCAGGGCGAGCAGTACTTC
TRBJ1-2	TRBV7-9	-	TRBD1	CASRDRDDYGYTF	TGTGCCAGCCGCGACAGGGACGACTATGGCTACACCTTC
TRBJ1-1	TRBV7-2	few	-	CASSYTGNTETFF	TGTGCCAGCAGCTACACAGGGAACACTGAAACTTTCTTT
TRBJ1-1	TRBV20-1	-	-	CSLDPRNTEAFF	TGCAGTTTAGACCCGAGGAACACTGAAGCTTTCTTT
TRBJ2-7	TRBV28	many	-	CASSSGQISSYEQYF	TGTGCCAGCAGTTCCGGCCAGATCTCCTCCTACGAGCAGTACTTC
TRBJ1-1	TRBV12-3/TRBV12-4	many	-	CASSPRTANTEAFF	TGTGCCAGCAGCCCAAGGACAGCGAACACTGAAGCTTTCTTT
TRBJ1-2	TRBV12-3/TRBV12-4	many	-	CASSVGQGGYTF	TGTGCCAGCAGCGTAGGCCAGGGTGGCTACACCTTC
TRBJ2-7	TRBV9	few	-	CASSVGAGRNYEQYF	TGTGCCAGCAGCGTAGGGGCAGGAAGAAACTACGAGCAGTACTTC
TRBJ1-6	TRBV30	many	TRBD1	CAWSTGQGDSPLHF	TGTGCCTGGAGTACAGGACAGGGGGATTCACCCCTCCACTTT
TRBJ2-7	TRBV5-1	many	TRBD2	CASSGADGGYEQYF	TGCGCCAGCAGCGGGGCCGACGGGGGGTACGAGCAGTACTTC
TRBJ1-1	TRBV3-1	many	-	CASRGKNTEAFF	TGTGCCAGCAGGGGCAAAAACACTGAAGCTTTCTTT
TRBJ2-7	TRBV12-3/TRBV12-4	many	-	CASSLGQASYEQYF	TGTGCCAGCAGTTTAGGTCAGGCCTCCTACGAGCAGTACTTC
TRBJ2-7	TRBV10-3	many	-	CAISESFSVGGSYEQYF	TGTGCCATCAGTGAGTCGTTCTCGGTGGGTGGTTCTTACGAGCAGTACTTC
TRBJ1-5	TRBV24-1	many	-	CATSDDSSKGPQHF	TGTGCCACCAGTGACGACAGTTCCAAAGGGCCCCAGCATTTT
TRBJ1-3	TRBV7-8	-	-	CASSLGVGASGNTIYF	TGTGCCAGCAGCTTAGGGGTCGGAGCCTCTGGAAACACCATATATTTT
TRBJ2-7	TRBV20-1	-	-	CSAEGGRAGEQYF	TGCAGTGCAGAGGGGGGGAGGGCAGGAGAGCAGTACTTC
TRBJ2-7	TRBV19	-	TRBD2	CARLAGSYEQYF	TGTGCCAGACTAGCGGGGTCCTACGAGCAGTACTTC
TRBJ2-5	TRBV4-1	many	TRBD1	CASSQRQGALGTQYF	TGCGCCAGCAGCCAAAGACAGGGGGCTCTAGGGACCCAGTACTTC
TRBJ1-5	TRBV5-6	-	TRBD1	CASSQVGTGGQPQHF	TGTGCCAGCAGTCAAGTTGGGACAGGGGGCCAGCCCCAGCATTTT
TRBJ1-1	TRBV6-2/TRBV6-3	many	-	CASSWMDGEAFF	TGTGCCAGCAGTTGGATGGACGGTGAAGCTTTCTTT
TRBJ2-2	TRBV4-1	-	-	CASSHPLVDISNTGELFF	TGCGCCAGCAGCCATCCTCTCGTAGACATTTCGAACACCGGGGAGCTGTTTTTT
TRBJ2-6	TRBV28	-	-	CASSSISGANVLTF	TGTGCCAGCAGTTCCATATCTGGGGCCAACGTCCTGACTTTC
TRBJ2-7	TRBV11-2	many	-	CASSSRTGTAYEQYF	TGTGCCAGCAGCTCTCGGACGGGCACTGCCTACGAGCAGTACTTC
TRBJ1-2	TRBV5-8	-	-	CASKRAGSYGYTF	TGTGCCAGCAAACGGGCCGGATCCTATGGCTACACCTTC
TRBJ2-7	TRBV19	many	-	CASSFSRTYEQYF	TGTGCCAGTAGTTTCAGCCGGACCTACGAGCAGTACTTC
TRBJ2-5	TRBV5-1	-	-	CASSLAGGAGQETQYF	TGCGCCAGCAGCTTGGCCGGCGGGGCAGGACAAGAGACCCAGTACTTC
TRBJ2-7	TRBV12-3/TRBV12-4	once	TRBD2	CASRGGLAGTAQYF	TGTGCCAGCAGGGGGGGACTAGCGGGGACGGCGCAGTACTTC